Listed here are 7 T cell receptor beta chains from one sample, sequenced in a study of T-cell reconstitution after alpha-beta-depleted transplantation in children (dated by TCRdb to about 2016). The method behind the library was PCR. The sequencer was an Illumina HiSeq 2500. To normalize quantification of the TCRbeta repertoire, the TCR libraries were built with molecular barcoding that relied on unique molecular identifiers. TCRdb reran the public reads through fastp at Q25 and MiXCR, keeping productive beta chains. Each CDR3 protein appears once, grouped with its most common genes and DNA. Counted in this sample were some 260,000 distinct CDR3 sequences; about 24% of them appeared once. Of the sample, 4% to 6% is held by the ten largest clones. The treatment or condition label of this sample denotes: allogeneic hematopoietic cell transplantation with graft depleted of TCRalphabeta T cells and CD19 B cells.

This sample comprised PBMCs, mostly from graft donor cells, obtained 360 days after TCRalphabeta/CD19-depleted stem cell transplant. The receptor set was obtained from a female patient between 2 and 15 years old who had a stem cell transplant for congenital amegakaryocytic thrombocytopenia, so the T cells may come from the graft donor.

This clonotype was seen a few times. V is TRBV10-3 and J is TRBJ1-1; D perhaps matches TRBD1 (6 bases). The V gene lost 8 bases and the J gene lost 3 bases, with 10 bases spanning the gap. The CDR3 is made up of 12 amino acids. Germline loops: CDR1 ENHRY, CDR2 SYGVKD. CDR3 sequence: CAIGGRDTEAFF. DNA of the CDR3: TGTGCCATCGGGGGCAGGGACACTGAAGCTTTCTTT.

This chain uses TRBV7-2 with TRBJ2-3; 9 bases fit TRBD2. The V segment lost 5 bases and the J segment 2 bases; nucleotides outside the gene matches: 8. In germline, CDR1 is SGHTA, CDR2 FQGNSA. This CDR3 contains 16 residues. CDR3 DNA sequence: TGTGCCAGCAGCCCCTCTAGCGGGGTCGTCACAGATACGCAGTATTTT. This gives the protein CASSPSSGVVTDTQYF.

V is TRBV30 and J is TRBJ1-1, with 7 bases matching TRBD1. This CDR3 has 13 amino acids. The V gene's germline CDR1 is GTSNPN and CDR2 SVGIG (reference sequence). The trim removed 1 base at V and 5 bases at J, leaving 4 bases unmatched. Here the CDR3 reads CAWSEQGMTEAFF. Here the CDR3 DNA reads TGTGCCTGGAGTGAACAGGGGATGACTGAAGCTTTCTTT.

This clonotype was counted only a few times. The chain combines TRBV7-2 with TRBJ2-7; the D call may be TRBD1 or TRBD2 (5 bases each). The CDR3 is made up of 16 amino acids. CDR1 SGHTA and CDR2 FQGNSA come from the germline V gene. Between the trimmed V and J ends, which lost 1 base and 0 bases, there was a span of 13 bases. CDR3 sequence: CASSLEFGASSYEQYF. The CDR3 DNA reads as TGTGCCAGCAGCTTAGAGTTCGGGGCCAGCTCCTACGAGCAGTACTTC.

Here the CDR3 DNA reads TGTGCCAGCAGCTTAGGGGACAGTTCCTACAATGAGCAGTTCTTC. This translates into CASSLGDSSYNEQFF. The chain uses TRBV7-8 and TRBJ2-1, with TRBD1 identical over 7 bases. Trimming removed 1 base from V and 1 base from J; junction bases left unmatched: 1. This CDR3 contains 15 residues. From germline, CDR1 is SGHVS and CDR2 FQNEAQ.

V and J are TRBV6-2 or TRBV6-3 and TRBJ2-7; no clear D gene. V was cut by 5 bases and J by 5 bases, with 16 bases left in between. Germline CDR1 is MNHEY and CDR2 is SVGEGT. The CDR3 spans 14 residues. The CDR3 sequence: CASSRSLLLDEQYF. The CDR3 DNA reads as TGTGCCAGCAGTAGATCCCTCCTCCTCGACGAGCAGTACTTC.

V usage is TRBV6-1 and J usage is TRBJ2-2; 14 bases fit TRBD2. Germline-derived CDR1 and CDR2 are MNHNS and SASEGT. Trimming removed 6 bases from V and 1 base from J; junction bases left unmatched: 4. The CDR3 consists of 17 residues. The CDR3 spells CASSRGLAGGNTGELFF. The CDR3 coding sequence is TGTGCCAGCAGCCGCGGACTAGCGGGGGGGAACACCGGGGAGCTGTTTTTT.